Listed below are T cell receptor beta chains from one sample, sequenced in a study of T cells in Graves' hyperthyroidism and ophthalmopathy. TCRdb used MiXCR to reprocess the multiplex PCR reads, holding one entry per CDR3 protein. The data contain approximately 370,000 distinct CDR3 sequences, 17% of them singletons. The sample was blood. These receptors were taken from a woman between 25 and 40 years old with Graves' hyperthyroidism that later progressed to Graves' ophthalmopathy. Each CDR3 is given with its conserved first and last residue. The order of the fields is J gene, clone size, D gene, V gene, CDR3 DNA, CDR3 protein. D genes are given only for firm matches. Clone sizes are given selectively: once, few, many, or a class where the clone is expanded.

>TRBJ2-7|-|-|TRBV18
TGTGCCAGCTCATCTAGCGACACCTCCGAGCAGTACTTC
CASSSSDTSEQYF
>TRBJ2-1|many|-|TRBV28
TGTGCCAGCAGTTTCTTGTCGGTAAACGGGAATGAGCAGTTCTTC
CASSFLSVNGNEQFF
>TRBJ2-5|-|-|TRBV20-1
TGCAGTGCTTCCCGGGACCAGCAAGAGACCCAGTACTTC
CSASRDQQETQYF
>TRBJ2-3|few|-|TRBV12-3/TRBV12-4
TGTGCCAGCAGTTACACGGACAGCACAGATACGCAGTATTTT
CASSYTDSTDTQYF
>TRBJ2-1|many|TRBD1|TRBV19
TGTGCCAGTAGTAGACAGGGGATCAGGGGTGAGCAGTTCTTC
CASSRQGIRGEQFF
>TRBJ1-1|many|-|TRBV6-1
TGTGCCAGCAGTGATGGAGCCAGGTTGGCTTTCTTT
CASSDGARLAFF
>TRBJ1-1|-|TRBD1|TRBV29-1
TGCAGCGTTGGAGACTCAGGGGGCGACACTGAAGCTTTCTTT
CSVGDSGGDTEAFF
>TRBJ1-1|many|-|TRBV29-1
TGCAGCGTTGAAGTTCGGGTTATGGCTTTCTTT
CSVEVRVMAFF
>TRBJ2-3|many|-|TRBV7-6
TGTGCCAGCAGCTTACAGGCGGCGGGTGGGGGATCAGATACGCAGTATTTT
CASSLQAAGGGSDTQYF
>TRBJ1-5|many|-|TRBV6-1
TGTGCCAGCAGTTACAGGGTGCGTCAGCCCCAGCATTTT
CASSYRVRQPQHF
>TRBJ2-1|many|-|TRBV3-1
TGTGCCAGCAGCCCCCAGAGATCCTACGAGCAGTTCTTC
CASSPQRSYEQFF
>TRBJ1-1|many|-|TRBV12-3/TRBV12-4
TGTGCCAGCAGTTTAGTTCCGATGAAGGGCCTTGAAGCTTTCTTT
CASSLVPMKGLEAFF
>TRBJ1-1|-|-|TRBV2
TGTTCCAGCAGTGGTATAGGTAACACTGAGGCTTTCTTT
CSSSGIGNTEAFF
>TRBJ2-7|many|-|TRBV15
TGTGCCACCAGCTTTCGGGAGCCACGGGGTGAAGAGCAGTACTTC
CATSFREPRGEEQYF
>TRBJ2-1|-|-|TRBV12-3/TRBV12-4
TGTGCCAGCAGCCAAGTCGTGACGGCGGGTGAGCAGTTCTTC
CASSQVVTAGEQFF
>TRBJ2-7|-|-|TRBV30
TGTGCCTGGAGCGAAAATCCAGGGCTTCTCCACGAAACCCGAGATCCCTACGAGCAGTACTTC
CAWSENPGLLHETRDPYEQYF